This T cell receptor beta chain was identified during a study of shared clonotypes between healthy human individuals. With respect to this clone: Its specificity is unknown.

Study observations and caveats: Generation probability values for non-shared clonotypes were lower than those for clonotypes shared by all four donors. It was anticipated that sequencing depth would influence how many clonotypes donors shared.

The study separated CD4+ cells into CD45RA+ naive and CD45RA-negative memory subsets. Several immunoSEQ 96-well plates shared each subset's DNA, each plate a replicate. Repertoires were generated with immunoSEQ multiplex PCR, while TCRdb's copy carries only in-frame clones and drops some. The sample lists millions of clones; approximately 93% were seen once. V was clipped by 0 bases and J by 4 bases, with 8 bases between them. From germline, CDR1 is MGHRA and CDR2 YSYEKL. The CDR3 runs 14 residues. The chain combines TRBV4-1 with TRBJ2-3; D not resolved. Material: naive CD4+ T cells from PBMCs. The subset is: CD45RA+ positively selected. The clonotype comes from a man between 18 and 29 years old in good health. Some clones in this sample may be carry-over from other donors' samples. CDR3: CASSQEQPPDTQYF. The DNA for the CDR3 is TGCGCCAGCAGCCAAGAGCAGCCTCCAGATACGCAGTATTTT.